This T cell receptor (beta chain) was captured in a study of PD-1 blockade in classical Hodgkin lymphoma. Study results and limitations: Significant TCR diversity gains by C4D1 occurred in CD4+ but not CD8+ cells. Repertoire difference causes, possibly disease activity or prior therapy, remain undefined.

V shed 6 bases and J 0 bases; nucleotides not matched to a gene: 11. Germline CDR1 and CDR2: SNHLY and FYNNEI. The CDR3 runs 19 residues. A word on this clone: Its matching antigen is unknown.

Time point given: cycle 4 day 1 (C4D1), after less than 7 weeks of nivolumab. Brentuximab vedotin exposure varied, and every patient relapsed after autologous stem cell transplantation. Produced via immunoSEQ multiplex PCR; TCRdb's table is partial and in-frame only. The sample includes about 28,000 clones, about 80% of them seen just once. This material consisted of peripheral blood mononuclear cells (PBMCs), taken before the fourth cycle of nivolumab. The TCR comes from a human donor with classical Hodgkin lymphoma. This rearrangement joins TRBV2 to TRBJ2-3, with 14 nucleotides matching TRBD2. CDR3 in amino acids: CASRWTSGRISTSTDTQYF. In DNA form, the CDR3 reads TGTGCCAGCAGGTGGACTAGCGGGAGGATATCTACTAGCACAGATACGCAGTATTTT.